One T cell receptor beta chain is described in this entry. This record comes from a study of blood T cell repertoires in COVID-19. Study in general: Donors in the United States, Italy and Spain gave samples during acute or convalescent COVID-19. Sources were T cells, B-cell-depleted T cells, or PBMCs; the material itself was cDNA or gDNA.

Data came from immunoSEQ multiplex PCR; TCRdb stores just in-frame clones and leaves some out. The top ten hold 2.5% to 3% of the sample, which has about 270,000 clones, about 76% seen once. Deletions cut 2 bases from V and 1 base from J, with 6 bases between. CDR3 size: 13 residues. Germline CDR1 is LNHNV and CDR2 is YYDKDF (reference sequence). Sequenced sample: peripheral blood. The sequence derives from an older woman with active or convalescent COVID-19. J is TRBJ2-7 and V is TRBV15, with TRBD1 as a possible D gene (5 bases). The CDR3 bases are TGTGCCACCAGCAGACAGGGTTCCTACGAGCAGTACTTC. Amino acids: CATSRQGSYEQYF.